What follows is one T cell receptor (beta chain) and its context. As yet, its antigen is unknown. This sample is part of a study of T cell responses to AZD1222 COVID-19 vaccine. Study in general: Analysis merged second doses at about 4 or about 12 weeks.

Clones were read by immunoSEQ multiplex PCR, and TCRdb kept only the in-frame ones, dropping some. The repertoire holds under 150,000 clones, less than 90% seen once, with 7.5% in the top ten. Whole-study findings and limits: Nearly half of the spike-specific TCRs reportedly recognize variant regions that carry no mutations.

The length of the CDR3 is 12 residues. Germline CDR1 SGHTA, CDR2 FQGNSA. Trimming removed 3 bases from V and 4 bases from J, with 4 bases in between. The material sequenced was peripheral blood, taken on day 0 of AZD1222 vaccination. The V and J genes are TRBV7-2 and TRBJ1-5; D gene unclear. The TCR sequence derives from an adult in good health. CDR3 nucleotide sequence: TGTGCCAGCAGCTTGGGTAATCAGCCCCAGCATTTT. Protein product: CASSLGNQPQHF. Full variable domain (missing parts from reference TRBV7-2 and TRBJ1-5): GAGVSQSPSNKVTEKGKDVELRCDPISGHTALYWYRQSLGQGLEFLIYFQGNSAPDKSGLPSDRFSAERTGGSVSTLTIQRTQQEDSAVYLCASSLGNQPQHFGDGTRLSIL.